This passage covers 23 T cell receptor beta chains from one sample sequenced in a study of read filtering for tumor transcriptome and immune sequencing. From roughly 390 ng of RNA, a library with molecular barcoded alpha/delta and beta/gamma adaptors was made. TCRdb itself ran the reads through MiXCR, one entry per CDR3 protein. The data show more than 70,000 distinct CDR3 sequences, about a fifth seen once. Material: a population of CD138-negative cells sorted from bone marrow. Source of these receptors: a donor at least 40 years old with multiple myeloma.

At least ten counts were recorded for this clonotype. The chain carries TRBV10-3 and TRBJ1-1, with D tentatively TRBD1 (5 bases). Per germline, CDR1 ENHRY and CDR2 SYGVKD. V was shortened by 8 bases and J by 1 base, with 14 bases between the two germline ends. The CDR3 loop spans 14 amino acids. The CDR3 bases are TGTGCCATCTGTCCCGGGACTTCGAACACTGAAGCTTTCTTT. Its protein is CAICPGTSNTEAFF.

This clonotype was detected many times. The rearrangement joins TRBV4-2 to TRBJ2-3; possibly TRBD2 for D (7 bases). With 1 base removed from V and 0 bases from J, the gap between germline ends came to 17 bases. The CDR3 covers 18 residues. Germline CDR1 is LGHNA and CDR2 is YNFKEQ. The CDR3 sequence: CASSQAPSGGQSTDTQYF. In DNA, the CDR3 is TGTGCCAGCAGCCAAGCTCCCTCGGGGGGCCAAAGCACAGATACGCAGTATTTT.

This clonotype has ten or more counts. The J gene is TRBJ2-6, the V gene TRBV15; maybe TRBD1 (6 bases). The ends were cut back, 8 bases at V and 0 bases at J, with 8 bases in the middle. The length of the CDR3 is 14 residues. Germline V gives CDR1 LNHNV, CDR2 YYDKDF (reference sequence). CDR3 sequence reads: CATRTASGANVLTF. The CDR3 DNA is TGTGCCACCCGGACAGCCTCTGGGGCCAACGTCCTGACTTTC.

This clonotype was recorded at least ten times. The chain employs TRBV12-3 or TRBV12-4 and TRBJ2-3, with D perhaps TRBD1 (5 bases). Trimming stripped 7 bases from V and 4 bases from J, with 12 bases between. There are 13 residues in the CDR3. Written as DNA, the CDR3 is TGTGCCAGCAAGACAGTAGATTCAGATACGCAGTATTTT. Translation gives CASKTVDSDTQYF.

The rearrangement uses TRBV5-1 and TRBJ2-5; 7 nucleotides agree with TRBD2. V was pared by 2 bases and J by 1 base, with 5 bases of the junction left unmatched. This CDR3 has 15 amino acids. Germline V lookup: CDR1 SGHRS, CDR2 YFSETQ. The CDR3 bases are TGCGCCAGCAGCTTAACGCGGGGGACCCAAGAGACCCAGTACTTC. It encodes CASSLTRGTQETQYF. The variable domain in full, with the rest retrieved from reference TRBV5-1 and TRBJ2-5, is KAGVTQTPRYLIKTRGQQVTLSCSPISGHRSVSWYQQTPGQGLQFLFEYFSETQRNKGNFPGRFSGRQFSNSRSEMNVSTLELGDSALYLCASSLTRGTQETQYFGPGTRLLVL.

This clonotype is categorized as medium-sized. Its ends do not fully match the called genes, so a read error is possible. The chain combines TRBV4-1 with TRBJ2-1; D remains ambiguous. The CDR3 totals 16 residues. Per the germline V gene, CDR1 is MGHRA and CDR2 is YSYEKL. Here the CDR3 reads CASSQDLVNTYNEQFF. The CDR3, as DNA: TGTGCCAGCAGCCAAGATCTCGTAAACACCTACAATGAGCAGTTCTTC.

This clonotype has ten or more counts. The rearrangement uses TRBV3-1 and TRBJ1-1, with no clear D. Per the germline V gene, CDR1 is LGHDT and CDR2 is YNNKEL (reference sequence). The CDR3 sequence is 14 residues long. V dropped 4 bases and J dropped 5 bases, with 14 bases sitting between them. DNA for the CDR3: TGTGCCAGCAGCCCAGACATGGTTCGGACTGAAGCTTTCTTT. Translating gives CASSPDMVRTEAFF.

There are many counts of this clonotype. The chain has TRBV11-2 and TRBJ1-2; tentative D call: TRBD1 (6 bases). CDR1 is SGHAT and CDR2 is FQNNGV in the germline V gene. V was shortened by 7 bases and J by 4 bases, with 16 bases between the two germline ends. CDR3 length: 14 amino acids. The CDR3 bases are TGTGCCAGCATAGGACCCCGACAGGCCTATGGCTACACCTTC. As protein: CASIGPRQAYGYTF. The complete variable domain, with remaining parts taken from reference TRBV11-2 and TRBJ1-2, reads EAGVAQSPRYKIIEKRQSVAFWCNPISGHATLYWYQQILGQGPKLLIQFQNNGVVDDSQLPKDRFSAERLKGVDSTLKIQPAKLEDSAVYLCASIGPRQAYGYTFGSGTRLTVV.

On this clonotype itself: One end of the junction is discordant with germline, which a read error may explain. This chain uses TRBV5-1 with TRBJ1-1; D remains unclear. Germline assignment: CDR1 SGHRS and CDR2 YFSETQ. CDR3 size: 14 residues. The CDR3 region has the DNA TGCGCCAGCAGCTTGAAAGACTTAGGAACTGGAGCTTTCTTT. It translates to CASSLKDLGTGAFF.

This clonotype was counted between two and nine times. The gene calls are TRBV3-1 and TRBJ2-1, with TRBD1 matching over 8 bases. With 4 bases clipped from V and 12 bases from J, the junction kept 5 bases outside the gene matches. Germline CDR1 reads LGHDT; CDR2 reads YNNKEL (reference sequence). The CDR3 sequence is 12 residues long. CDR3 loop: CASSPRTGLQFF. Written as DNA, the CDR3 is TGTGCCAGCAGCCCCCGGACAGGGTTGCAGTTCTTC.

This clonotype was detected many times. The CDR3 loop reads CASSLYGEFDQDTQYF. Here the CDR3 DNA reads TGTGCCAGCAGTTTATACGGGGAGTTTGATCAAGATACGCAGTATTTT. V and J are TRBV28 and TRBJ2-3; tentatively, D is TRBD2 (5 bases). CDR3 length: 16 amino acids. V lost 1 base to trimming and J lost 5 bases, with 16 bases between them. Germline V gene data show CDR1 as MDHEN and CDR2 as SYDVKM.

Ten or more counts support this clonotype. The chain uses TRBV27 and TRBJ2-2, with D uncertain. Germline CDR1 MNHEY, CDR2 SMNVEV (reference sequence). CDR3 length: 13 amino acids. The V end was cut by 0 bases, the J end by 4 bases, with 3 bases between. CDR3 protein: CASSLSGTGELFF. The CDR3 DNA sequence: TGTGCCAGCAGTTTATCGGGCACCGGGGAGCTGTTTTTT.

The CDR3 DNA sequence: TGTGCCAGCTCGAACATGGGAGACGGGGAGCTGTTTTTT. This translates into CASSNMGDGELFF. V gene TRBV18 combines with J gene TRBJ2-2; perhaps TRBD2 as D (5 bases). CDR3 length equals 13 residues. Trimming cost V 6 bases and J 7 bases, with 12 bases left between them. The V gene's germline CDR1 is KGHSH and CDR2 LQKENI.

This clonotype has only a few counts. The rearrangement uses TRBV6-6 and TRBJ2-2; 13 bases agree with TRBD2. CDR3 length: 18 amino acids. CDR1 is MNHNY, CDR2 SVGAGI, per germline (reference sequence). V was pared by 5 bases and J by 0 bases, with 6 bases of the junction left unmatched. As DNA, the CDR3 is TGTGCCAGCAGTCGTAGGACTAGCGGGGGAACGAACACCGGGGAGCTGTTTTTT. Its translation is CASSRRTSGGTNTGELFF.

This chain connects TRBV3-1 to TRBJ2-2, with D tentatively TRBD1 (6 bases). V lost 2 bases and J lost 6, with 10 bases in between. This CDR3 has 14 residues. Germline V gene sequence: CDR1 LGHDT, CDR2 YNNKEL (reference sequence). The CDR3 here is CASSQPRGPGELFF. The CDR3 DNA sequence: TGTGCCAGCAGCCAACCCAGGGGCCCCGGGGAGCTGTTTTTT. Full variable domain (outside the CDR3, taken from reference TRBV3-1 and TRBJ2-2): DTAVSQTPKYLVTQMGNDKSIKCEQNLGHDTMYWYKQDSKKFLKIMFSYNNKELIINETVPNRFSPKSPDKAHLNLHINSLELGDSAVYFCASSQPRGPGELFFGEGSRLTVL.

This clonotype has more than one count but fewer than ten. This chain uses TRBV2 with TRBJ2-7, with D perhaps being TRBD1 or TRBD2 (5 bases each). Trimming removed 5 bases from V and 1 base from J, with 12 bases in between. The CDR3 spans 14 residues. Germline V gene sequence: CDR1 SNHLY, CDR2 FYNNEI. CDR3 loop: CASSNWDVSYEQYF. In DNA form, the CDR3 reads TGTGCCAGCAGTAATTGGGACGTATCCTACGAGCAGTACTTC. Using reference TRBV2 and TRBJ2-7 for the parts outside the CDR3, the full variable domain is EPEVTQTPSHQVTQMGQEVILRCVPISNHLYFYWYRQILGQKVEFLVSFYNNEISEKSEIFDDQFSVERPDGSNFTLKIRSTKLEDSAMYFCASSNWDVSYEQYFGPGTRLTVT.

The gene calls are TRBV20-1 and TRBJ2-3; possibly TRBD1 for D (5 bases). The DNA end is a closer match to TRBJ1-5, so the J assignment may be wrong. CDR1 and CDR2 (germline): DFQATT, SNEGSKA (reference sequence). The CDR3 has 15 residues. CDR3 DNA: TGCAGTGCGGGAGGAGGGACGGTAAACACAGATACGCAGCATTTT. Its protein is CSAGGGTVNTDTQHF.

In its sample, this clonotype was seen many times. The chain links TRBV5-5 to TRBJ2-7, with TRBD1 as a possible D gene (5 bases). CDR3 length equals 14 residues. V was cut by 1 base and J by 3 bases, with 11 bases left in between. Germline CDR1 SGHKS, CDR2 YYEKEE (reference sequence). The CDR3: CASSLLWGDYEQYF. As DNA, the CDR3 is TGTGCCAGCAGCTTGCTTTGGGGCGACTACGAGCAGTACTTC.

About this clonotype: An end of the junction differs from the germline gene, which may be a read error. This chain joins TRBV28 and TRBJ1-1; tentatively, D is TRBD1 (6 bases). Looked up from germline, CDR1 is MDHEN and CDR2 is SYDVKM. The CDR3 has 15 amino acids. DNA for the CDR3: TGTACCAGGAGGGCAGGGGAGCGTCTGAACACTGAAGCTTTCTTT. As protein: CTRRAGERLNTEAFF. The full variable domain, its missing parts supplied by reference TRBV28 and TRBJ1-1, is DVKVTQSSRYLVKRTGEKVFLECVQDMDHENMFWYRQDPGLGLRLIYFSYDVKMKEKGDIPEGYSVSREKKERFSLILESASTNQTSMYLCTRRAGERLNTEAFFGQGTRLTVV.

V and J are TRBV12-3 or TRBV12-4 and TRBJ2-5; D ambiguous. The length of the CDR3 is 12 residues. Trimming removed 2 bases from V and 7 bases from J, with 8 bases in between. CDR3 amino acids: CASSLRSGTQYF. CDR3 nucleotide sequence: TGTGCCAGCAGTTTAAGGTCGGGGACCCAGTACTTC.

This clonotype occurred many times. The rearrangement joins TRBV28 to TRBJ1-1; D perhaps matches TRBD1 (6 bases). CDR3 length: 13 amino acids. V was clipped by 7 bases and J by 4 bases, with 13 bases between them. The V gene's germline CDR1 is MDHEN and CDR2 SYDVKM. In nucleotides, the CDR3 is TGTGCCAGCACCTCGGCAGGGGCCACTGAAGCTTTCTTT. Encoded protein: CASTSAGATEAFF.

The table lists this clonotype with many counts. The genes are TRBV3-1 and TRBJ2-3; 7 bases are shared with TRBD2. CDR1 is LGHDT, CDR2 YNNKEL, per germline (reference sequence). This CDR3 has 17 amino acids. Germline trimming cut 4 bases from V and 4 bases from J; bases unmatched to any gene: 14. CDR3 region: CASSRGRAGRWADTQYF. For the CDR3, the DNA is TGTGCCAGCAGCCGAGGTCGAGCGGGGAGGTGGGCAGATACGCAGTATTTT.

There are many counts of this clonotype. V is TRBV7-3 and J is TRBJ2-3, with 13 bases identical to TRBD2. The V segment lost 4 bases and the J segment 3 bases; nucleotides outside the gene matches: 1. In germline, CDR1 is SGHTA, CDR2 FQGTGA. The CDR3 length is 15 residues. Written as DNA, the CDR3 is TGTGCCAGCAGCTCGGGACTAGCGGGGACAGATACGCAGTATTTT. Amino acids: CASSSGLAGTDTQYF.